These T cell receptor beta chains were read from a single sample in a study of Graves' ophthalmopathy and Graves' hyperthyroidism. A single record per CDR3 protein comes from TCRdb applying MiXCR to the multiplex PCR reads. Of 300,000 to 400,000 distinct CDR3 sequences in the sample, 17% were seen once. The specimen sequenced was peripheral blood. Receptors were obtained from an adult man with Graves' ophthalmopathy. Both conserved end residues are part of each CDR3. D genes are given only for firm matches. Size is omitted from some rows. Given values are once, few, many or a class for expanded clones.

J gene,clone size,V gene,D gene,CDR3 protein,CDR3 DNA
TRBJ1-6,many,TRBV27,NA,CASRKLTGTSYNSPLHF,TGTGCCAGCAGAAAATTGACCGGGACTTCTTATAATTCACCCCTCCACTTT
TRBJ1-5,many,TRBV19,TRBD1,CASSATGGFSNQPQHF,TGTGCCAGTAGTGCGACAGGGGGTTTTAGCAATCAGCCCCAGCATTTT
TRBJ2-7,NA,TRBV27,TRBD1,CASSLRGTDSYEQYF,TGTGCCAGCAGCCTTAGGGGGACAGACTCCTACGAGCAGTACTTC
TRBJ1-2,many,TRBV27,NA,CASTPQGSNYGYTF,TGTGCCAGCACCCCGCAGGGGAGTAACTATGGCTACACCTTC
TRBJ2-2,many,TRBV19,TRBD2,CASSLVGREWIGELFF,TGTGCCAGTAGCCTAGTGGGGCGGGAGTGGATCGGGGAGCTGTTTTTT
TRBJ1-2,few,TRBV6-1,TRBD1,CASSGDRGLNGYTF,TGTGCCAGCAGCGGGGACAGGGGGCTGAATGGCTACACCTTC
TRBJ2-5,many,TRBV13,TRBD1,CASSRDSETQYF,TGTGCCAGCAGCAGGGACAGCGAGACCCAGTACTTC
TRBJ2-6,many,TRBV6-2/TRBV6-3,NA,CASSYFGGGDSGANVLTF,TGTGCCAGCAGTTATTTCGGAGGGGGCGATTCTGGGGCCAACGTCCTGACTTTC
TRBJ2-5,many,TRBV19,TRBD2,CASSKIAGDETQYF,TGTGCCAGTAGTAAGATAGCGGGAGACGAGACCCAGTACTTC
TRBJ1-1,many,TRBV4-1,NA,CASSPARGTNTEAFF,TGCGCCAGCAGCCCAGCGAGGGGGACCAACACTGAAGCTTTCTTT
TRBJ1-6,many,TRBV20-1,NA,CSARRVVGHGLSSYNSPLHF,TGCAGTGCTAGACGCGTCGTGGGACACGGATTAAGCTCCTATAATTCACCCCTCCACTTT
TRBJ2-7,many,TRBV5-1,NA,CASSLGAAVRDEQYF,TGCGCCAGCAGCTTGGGGGCAGCGGTAAGGGACGAGCAGTACTTC
TRBJ1-6,many,TRBV9,NA,CASSVVGTGGSPLHF,TGTGCCAGCAGCGTAGTAGGGACCGGCGGGTCACCCCTCCACTTT
TRBJ1-5,NA,TRBV12-3/TRBV12-4,TRBD1,CASSLAPGQGASNQPQHF,TGTGCCAGCAGTTTAGCGCCGGGACAGGGGGCTTCAAATCAGCCCCAGCATTTT
TRBJ2-5,many,TRBV5-1,NA,CASSQDAGDGETQYF,TGCGCCAGCAGCCAGGACGCAGGGGATGGGGAGACCCAGTACTTC
TRBJ1-1,many,TRBV29-1,NA,CSVDGGRATEAFF,TGCAGCGTTGATGGCGGCAGGGCCACTGAAGCTTTCTTT
TRBJ2-5,many,TRBV24-1,TRBD2,CATSEGLGGVGETQYF,TGTGCCACCAGTGAGGGACTAGGGGGGGTTGGAGAGACCCAGTACTTC
TRBJ2-7,many,TRBV7-8,TRBD2,CASSQGLAGSEQYF,TGTGCCAGCAGCCAGGGACTAGCGGGATCCGAGCAGTACTTC
TRBJ1-5,many,TRBV3-2,NA,CASSQDTSRDSNQPQHF,TGTGCCAGCAGCCAAGATACGTCACGAGATAGCAATCAGCCCCAGCATTTT
TRBJ2-7,NA,TRBV15,NA,CATSSAGSLYEQYF,TGTGCCACCAGCAGTGCGGGATCCTTATACGAGCAGTACTTC
TRBJ2-7,many,TRBV6-2/TRBV6-3,NA,CASSYRTVGVNEQYF,TGTGCCAGCAGTTACCGGACCGTAGGTGTTAACGAGCAGTACTTC
TRBJ1-5,NA,TRBV30,TRBD1,CAWSVGQGVVQPQHF,TGTGCCTGGAGTGTAGGACAGGGGGTCGTTCAGCCCCAGCATTTT
TRBJ1-5,NA,TRBV3-1,NA,CASSPGRAGGTQHF,TGTGCCAGCAGTCCCGGACGCGCCGGTGGGACCCAGCATTTT
TRBJ2-5,many,TRBV30,NA,CAWSEDSQEMGTQYF,TGTGCCTGGAGTGAAGACAGCCAAGAGATGGGGACCCAGTACTTC
TRBJ1-1,many,TRBV2,NA,CASSEARGIPEAFF,TGTGCCAGCAGTGAAGCAAGGGGTATCCCTGAAGCTTTCTTT
TRBJ2-2,many,TRBV5-1,NA,CASSFDSSPNTGELFF,TGCGCCAGCAGCTTTGACAGTTCTCCGAACACCGGGGAGCTGTTTTTT
TRBJ1-6,many,TRBV27,TRBD1,CASSLERQGRSPLHF,TGTGCCAGCAGTTTAGAAAGACAGGGAAGATCACCCCTCCACTTT
TRBJ1-2,NA,TRBV25-1,NA,CASTTEGEGDGYIF,TGTGCCAGCACCACCGAAGGCGAAGGAGATGGCTACATCTTC
TRBJ2-5,NA,TRBV6-1,TRBD1,CASSSGQGKETQYF,TGTGCCAGCAGCTCGGGACAGGGTAAAGAGACCCAGTACTTC
TRBJ2-5,many,TRBV24-1,TRBD1,CATSRDSSTQYF,TGTGCCACCAGTAGGGACAGCTCCACCCAGTACTTC
TRBJ2-5,many,TRBV6-2/TRBV6-3,NA,CASRTNQETQYF,TGTGCCAGCAGAACGAACCAAGAGACCCAGTACTTC
TRBJ2-7,many,TRBV5-1,NA,CASSLVSGYEQYF,TGCGCCAGCAGCTTGGTGTCAGGGTACGAGCAGTACTTC
TRBJ2-7,many,TRBV28,TRBD1,CASRPGGDSSYEQYF,TGTGCCAGCAGACCAGGGGGTGATAGCTCCTACGAGCAGTACTTC
TRBJ1-2,many,TRBV2,NA,CASSEALQGLGYTF,TGTGCCAGCAGTGAAGCGCTTCAGGGCTTGGGCTACACCTTC
TRBJ1-3,many,TRBV27,NA,CASSLRPDSGNTIYF,TGTGCCAGCAGTTTAAGGCCGGACTCTGGAAACACCATATATTTT
TRBJ2-3,many,TRBV6-5,TRBD2,CASSYRLAGLTDTQYF,TGTGCCAGCAGTTACCGACTAGCGGGGTTAACAGATACGCAGTATTTT
TRBJ2-2,many,TRBV6-1,TRBD2,CASSVTSGRGGELFF,TGTGCCAGCAGTGTGACTAGCGGGAGAGGAGGGGAGCTGTTTTTT
TRBJ1-1,NA,TRBV6-1,TRBD1,CASGTKGGGAEAFF,TGTGCCAGCGGAACAAAAGGGGGCGGAGCTGAAGCTTTCTTT
TRBJ2-7,many,TRBV12-3/TRBV12-4,NA,CASSLEGSPRLDEQYF,TGTGCCAGCAGTTTAGAGGGCAGCCCCAGACTAGACGAGCAGTACTTC
TRBJ1-1,many,TRBV6-2/TRBV6-3,NA,CASSYAVGNTEAFF,TGTGCCAGCAGTTACGCCGTAGGGAACACTGAAGCTTTCTTT
TRBJ2-5,few,TRBV2,NA,CASHRGAGQYF,TGTGCCAGCCACCGGGGGGCTGGCCAGTACTTC
TRBJ1-2,many,TRBV30,NA,CAWSLQGGYGYTF,TGTGCCTGGAGTCTCCAGGGAGGCTATGGCTACACCTTC
TRBJ2-6,many,TRBV25-1,TRBD1,CASSGTGGFSGANVLTF,TGTGCCAGCAGTGGGACAGGGGGCTTTTCTGGGGCCAACGTCCTGACTTTC
TRBJ2-7,NA,TRBV11-2,NA,CASSLELGQTYEQYF,TGTGCCAGCAGCTTAGAGCTCGGTCAGACCTACGAGCAGTACTTC
TRBJ2-2,many,TRBV30,TRBD1,CAWSTGQMNTGELFF,TGTGCCTGGAGCACGGGACAGATGAACACCGGGGAGCTGTTTTTT
TRBJ1-1,many,TRBV5-1,NA,CASSIRPTGEATEAFF,TGCGCCAGCAGCATACGACCTACGGGGGAGGCCACTGAAGCTTTCTTT
TRBJ1-1,many,TRBV7-3,NA,CASSLNPGANTEAFF,TGTGCCAGCAGCTTAAATCCGGGCGCGAACACTGAAGCTTTCTTT
TRBJ2-5,many,TRBV20-1,NA,CSPVGFQETQYF,TGCAGCCCCGTCGGTTTCCAAGAGACCCAGTACTTC
TRBJ2-7,many,TRBV7-2,TRBD1,CASSPDRYSYEQYF,TGTGCCAGCAGCCCGGACAGGTACTCCTACGAGCAGTACTTC
TRBJ1-1,many,TRBV24-1,NA,CATSDSDPGQGAFF,TGTGCCACCAGTGATTCCGATCCGGGACAAGGAGCTTTCTTT